The 31 T cell receptor beta chains reported below all come from one sample, sequenced in a study of sequential checkpoint blockade in melanoma. Treatment defined: randomized to nivolumab then ipilimumab (arm A) or the reverse (arm B). This table comes from immunoSEQ multiplex PCR, and its TCRdb copy is limited to in-frame clones, with some not included. The sample contains roughly 23,000 clones, approximately 71% of which appear only once. The sample was CD8+ T cells sorted from blood (inferred from file names), taken from a patient given nivolumab and ipilimumab in sequence. The receptors were gathered from a human donor with melanoma.

This clone was detected only a few times. The V call is TRBV7-2, the J call TRBJ1-2; possibly TRBD1 for D (5 bases). Germline assignment: CDR1 SGHTA and CDR2 FQGNSA. The CDR3 extends over 9 amino acids. Trimming took 4 bases from V and 12 from J, leaving 6 bases between them. The CDR3 coding sequence is TGTGCCAGCAGCTCCAGGGACACCTTC. Protein sequence: CASSSRDTF.

The sample holds a few counts of this clone. The chain combines TRBV19 with TRBJ2-3, with TRBD2 matching 10 bases. The germline V gene encodes CDR1 LNHDA and CDR2 SQIVND (reference sequence). The CDR3 length is 15 residues. The ends lost 7 bases at V and 5 bases at J; junction bases unmatched: 9. The CDR3 DNA sequence: TGTGCCAGTAACCGACTAGCGGGTTCGGGAGATACGCAGTATTTT. Translation gives CASNRLAGSGDTQYF.

The chain couples TRBV6-4 to TRBJ2-3; 8 positions match TRBD1. The CDR3 sequence is 14 residues long. The germline V gene has CDR1 MRHNA and CDR2 SNTAGT. With V trimmed by 3 bases and J by 1 base, 0 bases remained unmatched. CDR3 residues: CASSEQGGTDTQYF. DNA of the CDR3: TGTGCCAGCAGTGAACAGGGGGGCACAGATACGCAGTATTTT.

This clone appeared a few times. The chain carries TRBV6-1 and TRBJ1-2, with no clear D. The germline V gene has CDR1 MNHNS and CDR2 SASEGT. Trimming stripped 3 bases from V and 10 bases from J, with 15 bases between. The CDR3 length is 13 residues. The CDR3 here is CASSDNDMGPYTF. CDR3 nucleotides: TGTGCCAGCAGTGATAACGACATGGGTCCCTACACCTTC.

J is TRBJ1-1 and V is TRBV5-8, with D unresolved. The germline V gene encodes CDR1 SGHTS and CDR2 YDEGEE. The CDR3 is made up of 16 amino acids. Trimming cost V 1 base and J 1 base, with 14 bases left between them. The DNA for the CDR3 is TGTGCCAGCAGCTTGTACCCTCTGGGCCCGAACACTGAAGCTTTCTTT. It encodes CASSLYPLGPNTEAFF.

The genes are TRBV7-9 and TRBJ2-1, with 11 bases matching TRBD2. Germline V CDR1 and CDR2: SEHNR, FQNEAQ (reference sequence). The CDR3 runs to 19 residues. V gave up 5 bases and J gave up 0 bases; unmatched junction bases: 12. CDR3 bases: TGTGCCAGCAGCCCAAGGTCTAGCGGGGGGATAAGCTCCTACAATGAGCAGTTCTTC. Translated: CASSPRSSGGISSYNEQFF.

The chain joins TRBV15 to TRBJ2-5; 9 bases are shared with TRBD2. Germline loops: CDR1 LNHNV, CDR2 YYDKDF (reference sequence). The CDR3 is made up of 14 amino acids. J gave up 4 bases and V 8 bases, and 8 bases lay outside the gene matches. The CDR3 DNA reads as TGTGCCACCGCCGCGGGGGGGCCCCCAGAGACCCAGTACTTC. Protein: CATAAGGPPETQYF.

This clone was seen once. The gene calls are TRBV19 and TRBJ2-5; the match to TRBD2 covers 7 bases. The J call may be wrong; the DNA end is better matched by TRBJ2-7. Germline V CDR1 and CDR2: LNHDA, SQIVND (reference sequence). This CDR3 has 15 residues. CDR3 residues: CASSIELAVTYEQYF. For the CDR3, the DNA is TGTGCCAGTAGTATAGAGCTAGCGGTTACCTACGAGCAGTACTTC.

The rearrangement uses TRBV4-3 and TRBJ1-2; 8 bases fit TRBD1. After removal of 0 bases from V and 8 bases from J, the junction contained 8 bases not matched to a gene. The CDR3 contains 15 residues. Germline V gene lookup returns CDR1 LGHNA and CDR2 YSLEER. The CDR3 region is CASSQDSGRGRGYTF. In DNA form, the CDR3 reads TGCGCCAGCAGCCAAGATTCGGGCAGGGGGCGAGGCTACACCTTC.

This clone was counted only a few times. The chain has TRBV14 and TRBJ2-3; 7 nucleotides line up with TRBD2. Losses at the gene ends were 0 bases for V and 2 bases for J; bases not matched to a gene: 20. Germline V gene sequence: CDR1 SGHDN, CDR2 FVKESK. The CDR3 is made up of 21 amino acids. In DNA form, the CDR3 reads TGTGCCAGCAGCCAAGACCCCCTGGAGGAATGGAGCGGGGCCTTCACAGATACGCAGTATTTT. Translated, it gives CASSQDPLEEWSGAFTDTQYF.

This clone was observed a handful of times. The chain employs TRBV25-1 and TRBJ2-5; possible D gene TRBD1, 5 bases. CDR1 and CDR2 (germline): MGHDK, SYGVNS. V dropped 5 bases and J dropped 5 bases, with 18 bases sitting between them. This CDR3 is built from 15 residues. CDR3 bases: TGTGCCAGCAGTAAACAGGTGTTAGGTTGGGAGACCCAGTACTTC. This codes for CASSKQVLGWETQYF.

The rearrangement uses TRBV6-5 and TRBJ1-2; D perhaps matches TRBD1 (6 bases). V lost 2 bases to trimming and J lost 3 bases, with 7 bases between them. Germline CDR1 MNHEY, CDR2 SVGAGI. The CDR3 consists of 13 residues. The CDR3 loop reads CASSYTGYYGYTF. DNA of the CDR3: TGTGCCAGCAGTTACACAGGGTACTATGGCTACACCTTC.

This chain connects TRBV5-4 to TRBJ2-1; D gene unclear. Germline assignment: CDR1 SGHNT and CDR2 YYREEE (reference sequence). Between the trimmed V and J ends, which lost 3 bases and 6 bases, there was a span of 7 bases. CDR3 size: 12 residues. This chain's CDR3 is CASSSSLNEQFF. CDR3 bases: TGTGCCAGCAGCTCATCACTCAATGAGCAGTTCTTC.

DNA of the CDR3: TGTGCCAGCAGCCGCCGTCGGGACAGGGGGCGCACATACGAGCAGTACGTC. Translating it yields CASSRRRDRGRTYEQYV. The chain is built from TRBV28 and TRBJ2-7, with 12 bases fitting TRBD1. The CDR3 covers 17 residues. J was trimmed by 4 bases and V by 6 bases; bases with no gene match: 13. Germline CDR1 reads MDHEN; CDR2 reads SYDVKM.

The rearrangement joins TRBV7-2 to TRBJ2-5; perhaps TRBD2 as D (6 bases). Germline V CDR1 and CDR2: SGHTA, FQGNSA. This CDR3 is built from 14 residues. V lost 2 bases, J lost 3 bases, and 10 bases lay in between. CDR3 in amino acids: CASSLPWGEETQYF. The CDR3, as DNA: TGTGCCAGCAGCTTACCCTGGGGGGAAGAGACCCAGTACTTC.

In this sample, this clone turned up once. At one end the junction does not follow the germline gene, possibly because of a read error. The rearrangement links TRBV4-1 to TRBJ1-6; TRBD1 is a possible D gene (5 bases). CDR1 is MGHRA, CDR2 YSYEKL, per germline. The CDR3 loop spans 16 amino acids. DNA for the CDR3: TGTGCCAGCAGTCCCGAAGGAGGGGATTATAATTCACCCCTCCACTTT. It is translated as CASSPEGGDYNSPLHF.

V gene TRBV7-2 combines with J gene TRBJ2-3; D is perhaps TRBD1 (5 bases). Germline V gene data show CDR1 as SGHTA and CDR2 as FQGNSA. This CDR3 has 14 amino acids. V was pared by 2 bases and J by 3 bases, with 9 bases between. Written as DNA, the CDR3 is TGTGCCAGCAGCTTACTTCAGGGAACAGATACGCAGTATTTT. Its protein product is CASSLLQGTDTQYF.

The chain couples TRBV6-5 to TRBJ1-2, with no clear D. Looked up from germline, CDR1 is MNHEY and CDR2 is SVGAGI. The CDR3 sequence is 13 residues long. Trimming removed 3 bases at V and 4 bases at J, with 9 bases between. This CDR3 is CASSYRSAYGYTF. In DNA form, the CDR3 reads TGTGCCAGCAGTTATAGAAGCGCCTATGGCTACACCTTC.

This chain uses TRBV2 with TRBJ1-1, with a tentative D call TRBD1 (5 bases). Trimming shortened V by 5 bases and J by 0 bases, and 13 bases separated the two germline ends. Germline V CDR1 and CDR2: SNHLY, FYNNEI. This CDR3 has 15 residues. The CDR3 sequence: CASSPLGGMNTEAFF. DNA of the CDR3: TGTGCCAGCAGTCCCCTGGGGGGGATGAACACTGAAGCTTTCTTT.

The rearrangement joins TRBV2 to TRBJ1-6; D might be TRBD1 (6 bases). CDR1 SNHLY and CDR2 FYNNEI come from the germline V gene. This CDR3 spans 12 amino acids. V was clipped by 8 bases and J by 5 bases, with 7 bases between them. Written as DNA, the CDR3 is TGTGCCAGCGGACAGAATAATTCACCCCTCCACTTT. Protein product: CASGQNNSPLHF.

The V gene is TRBV25-1, the J gene TRBJ1-2, with TRBD1 matching over 7 bases. V trimming: 5 bases; J trimming: 4 bases; junction bases outside the gene matches: 7. The germline CDR1 and CDR2 sequences are MGHDK and SYGVNS. The CDR3 runs to 14 residues. The chain's CDR3 is CASSSSTGFYGYTF. The DNA for the CDR3 is TGTGCCAGCAGTTCGTCGACAGGGTTCTATGGCTACACCTTC.

DNA for the CDR3: TGTGCCAGCAGTTTGATGGCAGGGGAGTTGAACACTGAAGCTTTCTTT. Its protein product is CASSLMAGELNTEAFF. The chain joins TRBV28 to TRBJ1-1; possibly TRBD1 for D (6 bases). Germline values: CDR1 MDHEN, CDR2 SYDVKM. This CDR3 is built from 16 residues. V was cut by 3 bases and J by 0 bases, with 14 bases left in between. The variable domain in full, completed from reference TRBV28 and TRBJ1-1, reads DVKVTQSSRYLVKRTGEKVFLECVQDMDHENMFWYRQDPGLGLRLIYFSYDVKMKEKGDIPEGYSVSREKKERFSLILESASTNQTSMYLCASSLMAGELNTEAFFGQGTRLTVV.

The table lists this clone with a count of one. The chain combines TRBV7-8 with TRBJ2-1; 8 bases line up with TRBD2. Germline CDR1 is SGHVS and CDR2 is FQNEAQ. Trimming removed 4 bases from V and 4 bases from J; junction bases left unmatched: 6. The CDR3 is 15 amino acids. This chain's CDR3 is CASSSIAGSYNEQFF. The CDR3 DNA is TGTGCCAGCAGCTCCATAGCGGGGTCATACAATGAGCAGTTCTTC.

This clone was detected only a few times. This chain uses TRBV6-5 with TRBJ1-1; no reliable D call. The V and J ends lost 4 bases and 10 bases respectively, with 7 bases between them. Germline CDR1 reads MNHEY; CDR2 reads SVGAGI. This CDR3 is 10 amino acids long. In DNA, the CDR3 is TGTGCCAGCAGTTCGGGAGGAGCTTTCTTT. Translation gives CASSSGGAFF.

The rearrangement links TRBV19 to TRBJ2-5; 12 bases are a match to TRBD1. The V and J ends lost 6 bases and 4 bases, in that order; junction bases with no gene match: 6. Germline V gives CDR1 LNHDA, CDR2 SQIVND (reference sequence). The CDR3 is 15 amino acids. DNA of the CDR3: TGTGCCAGTAGACCGGGACAGGGGGCTGTAGAGACCCAGTACTTC. Translation gives CASRPGQGAVETQYF.

The CDR3 sequence: CASSQYYGYTF. In DNA form, the CDR3 reads TGTGCCAGCAGCCAGTACTATGGCTACACCTTC. V is TRBV9 and J is TRBJ1-2; D not resolved. The CDR3 length is 11 residues. CDR1 SGDLS and CDR2 YYNGEE come from the germline V gene. Trimming took 4 bases from V and 3 from J, leaving 4 bases between them.

V gene TRBV6-6 combines with J gene TRBJ1-1; D unclear. In germline, CDR1 is MNHNY, CDR2 SVGAGI (reference sequence). V shed 6 bases and J shed 1 base, with 15 bases lying between them. The CDR3 runs 15 residues. This CDR3 is CASSFSGVTNTEAFF. In DNA form, the CDR3 reads TGTGCCAGCAGCTTCTCCGGGGTGACGAACACTGAAGCTTTCTTT.

The chain links TRBV27 to TRBJ2-5; tentatively, D is TRBD2 (6 bases). The CDR3 loop spans 14 amino acids. The V gene's germline CDR1 is MNHEY and CDR2 SMNVEV (reference sequence). Trimming left V 6 bases short and J 11 bases short, with 22 bases between. CDR3 coding DNA: TGTGCCAGCAGGGACCGAGAGCGATCGGGGGAGCAGTACTTC. Its protein product is CASRDRERSGEQYF.

The V gene is TRBV7-3, the J gene TRBJ2-1; 7 nucleotides agree with TRBD2. The CDR3 covers 13 residues. Germline V gene data show CDR1 as SGHTA and CDR2 as FQGTGA. The trim removed 5 bases at V and 6 bases at J, leaving 4 bases unmatched. CDR3 DNA: TGTGCCAGCAGCCACGGCGGGGGCAATGAGCAGTTCTTC. Its protein product is CASSHGGGNEQFF.

The chain has TRBV7-8 and TRBJ2-1; 10 nucleotides line up with TRBD1. This CDR3 contains 15 residues. J gave up 7 bases and V 5 bases, and 8 bases lay outside the gene matches. Per germline, CDR1 SGHVS and CDR2 FQNEAQ. The CDR3 nucleotides read TGTGCCAGCAGCGGCCGGGACAGGGGCTTGAATGAGCAGTTCTTC. It codes for CASSGRDRGLNEQFF.

In its sample, this clone was seen a few times. CDR3 residues: CASSNRGQAKNIQYF. The CDR3 DNA sequence: TGTGCCAGCAGCAACAGGGGTCAAGCCAAAAACATTCAGTACTTC. The V gene is TRBV21-1, the J gene TRBJ2-4; the table's D call of TRBD1 was not tested on the DNA. TRBV21-1 is a pseudogene. This CDR3 is 15 amino acids long.